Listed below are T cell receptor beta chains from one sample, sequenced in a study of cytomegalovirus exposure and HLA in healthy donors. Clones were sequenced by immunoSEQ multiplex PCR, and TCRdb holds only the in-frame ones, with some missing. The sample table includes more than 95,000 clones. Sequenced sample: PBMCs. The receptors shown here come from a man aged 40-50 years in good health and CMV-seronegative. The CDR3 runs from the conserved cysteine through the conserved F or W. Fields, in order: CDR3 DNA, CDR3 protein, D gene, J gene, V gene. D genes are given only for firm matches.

cdr3_nt: TGTGCCAGCAGCTTTTTAGCAGGGGGCGGTGGCTACACCTTC
cdr3_aa: CASSFLAGGGGYTF
d_call: TRBD1
j_call: TRBJ1-2
v_call: TRBV7-9

cdr3_nt: TGTGCCAGCAGCCCCCCTGGGAGCGGAAGCTCCTACAATGAGCAGTTCTTC
cdr3_aa: CASSPPGSGSSYNEQFF
d_call: NA
j_call: TRBJ2-1
v_call: TRBV7-3

cdr3_nt: TGTGCCAGCAGTGAATACCGGGACTCATACTACAATGAGCAGTTCTTC
cdr3_aa: CASSEYRDSYYNEQFF
d_call: NA
j_call: TRBJ2-1
v_call: TRBV2

cdr3_nt: TGTGCCAGCGCGGGGATGGTCTACGAGCAGTACTTC
cdr3_aa: CASAGMVYEQYF
d_call: NA
j_call: TRBJ2-7
v_call: TRBV11-1

cdr3_nt: TGTGCCAGCGCCAGGGCCCTTGGGGAAAAACTGTTTTTT
cdr3_aa: CASARALGEKLFF
d_call: NA
j_call: TRBJ1-4
v_call: TRBV6-4

cdr3_nt: TGTGCCAGCAGCTCGACAGGGGGCGAAGGGACCCAGTACTTC
cdr3_aa: CASSSTGGEGTQYF
d_call: TRBD1
j_call: TRBJ2-5
v_call: TRBV7-2

cdr3_nt: TGTGCCTGGCTAGACAGGGGCCGTTCACCCCTCCACTTT
cdr3_aa: CAWLDRGRSPLHF
d_call: TRBD1
j_call: TRBJ1-6
v_call: TRBV30

cdr3_nt: TGTGCCTGGAAAGCGGGGAACTCCTACAATGAGCAGTTCTTC
cdr3_aa: CAWKAGNSYNEQFF
d_call: TRBD2
j_call: TRBJ2-1
v_call: TRBV30

cdr3_nt: TGTGCCAGCAGCTCGAGGGAAAGCACAGATACGCAGTATTTT
cdr3_aa: CASSSRESTDTQYF
d_call: NA
j_call: TRBJ2-3
v_call: TRBV5-8

cdr3_nt: TGTGCCAGTAGTATAACAGGCGGTTATGGCTACACCTTC
cdr3_aa: CASSITGGYGYTF
d_call: NA
j_call: TRBJ1-2
v_call: TRBV19

cdr3_nt: TGTGCCAGCAGGGGGACATCCACTGAAGCTTTCTTT
cdr3_aa: CASRGTSTEAFF
d_call: NA
j_call: TRBJ1-1
v_call: TRBV28

cdr3_nt: TGCGCCAGCAGCTTAAGCACCCAAGCGGGCCTCACCTACAATGAGCAGTTCTTC
cdr3_aa: CASSLSTQAGLTYNEQFF
d_call: NA
j_call: TRBJ2-1
v_call: TRBV5-1

cdr3_nt: TGTGCCAGCAGCCCAGGGGAAGAGACCCAGTACTTC
cdr3_aa: CASSPGEETQYF
d_call: NA
j_call: TRBJ2-5
v_call: TRBV7-6

cdr3_nt: TGTGCCAGCAGATACAGGGGGTGGGACACTGAAGCTTTCTTT
cdr3_aa: CASRYRGWDTEAFF
d_call: TRBD1
j_call: TRBJ1-1
v_call: TRBV6-5

cdr3_nt: TGTGCCAGCAGTTACTCCCGTACTCTAGCCAAAAACATTCAGTACTTC
cdr3_aa: CASSYSRTLAKNIQYF
d_call: NA
j_call: TRBJ2-4
v_call: TRBV6-5

cdr3_nt: TGTGCCAGCTCCCGTGGGGGGGCTAGGAGCGAGCAGTACTTC
cdr3_aa: CASSRGGARSEQYF
d_call: NA
j_call: TRBJ2-7
v_call: TRBV7-9

cdr3_nt: TGTGCCAGCAGTTACTTATCCACAGGGAGAGCCACTGAAGCTTTCTTT
cdr3_aa: CASSYLSTGRATEAFF
d_call: NA
j_call: TRBJ1-1
v_call: TRBV6-5

cdr3_nt: TGTGCCTGGAGTATGGGGGGTTCCGGAAACACCATATATTTT
cdr3_aa: CAWSMGGSGNTIYF
d_call: NA
j_call: TRBJ1-3
v_call: TRBV30

cdr3_nt: TGCAGCGTTGCAGGACAGGGAAGAGAGACCCAGTACTTC
cdr3_aa: CSVAGQGRETQYF
d_call: TRBD1
j_call: TRBJ2-5
v_call: TRBV29-1

cdr3_nt: TGTGCCAGCAGATTCGGGGGGGGCACAGATACGCAGTATTTT
cdr3_aa: CASRFGGGTDTQYF
d_call: TRBD2
j_call: TRBJ2-3
v_call: TRBV27

cdr3_nt: TGTGCCAGCAGCGTAGGGGGACGGGACATGGCCTACGAGCAGTACTTC
cdr3_aa: CASSVGGRDMAYEQYF
d_call: NA
j_call: TRBJ2-7
v_call: TRBV9

cdr3_nt: TGTGCCAGCAGTTTCCCTGTGGCAGTTGGAGGGACTGAAGCTTTCTTT
cdr3_aa: CASSFPVAVGGTEAFF
d_call: NA
j_call: TRBJ1-1
v_call: TRBV28

cdr3_nt: TGTGCCAGTAGTATAAGGGGGCCCGCGGGACCCTCCTACAATGAGCAGTTCTTC
cdr3_aa: CASSIRGPAGPSYNEQFF
d_call: NA
j_call: TRBJ2-1
v_call: TRBV19

cdr3_nt: TGTGCCAGTATACCAACAACAGGCATGGGATATGGCTACACCTTC
cdr3_aa: CASIPTTGMGYGYTF
d_call: NA
j_call: TRBJ1-2
v_call: TRBV19

cdr3_nt: TGCGCCAGCACTTTTGGTCAGGGGAACACTGAAGCTTTCTTT
cdr3_aa: CASTFGQGNTEAFF
d_call: NA
j_call: TRBJ1-1
v_call: TRBV5-1

cdr3_nt: TGTGCCAGCAGCAGAAGCCAGGGGGAACGGCTCTCTGGAAACACCATATATTTT
cdr3_aa: CASSRSQGERLSGNTIYF
d_call: TRBD1
j_call: TRBJ1-3
v_call: TRBV11-3

cdr3_nt: TGTGCCAGCAGTAGCGGGAATAGGTTCTACAATGAGCAGTTCTTC
cdr3_aa: CASSSGNRFYNEQFF
d_call: TRBD2
j_call: TRBJ2-1
v_call: TRBV28

cdr3_nt: TGTGCCAGCAGCGCATGGGACAGACTCTACACCTTC
cdr3_aa: CASSAWDRLYTF
d_call: TRBD1
j_call: TRBJ1-2
v_call: TRBV11-3

cdr3_nt: TGTGCCAGCAGCCCCCGGCCCGGAGGGGACACTGAAGCTTTCTTT
cdr3_aa: CASSPRPGGDTEAFF
d_call: NA
j_call: TRBJ1-1
v_call: TRBV6-5

cdr3_nt: TGCGCCAGCAGCTTAGCGGGAGGGCCAGATACGCAGTATTTT
cdr3_aa: CASSLAGGPDTQYF
d_call: TRBD2
j_call: TRBJ2-3
v_call: TRBV5-1

cdr3_nt: TGTGCCAGCAGCGACCCGGGACAGCTAAATTATGGCTACACCTTC
cdr3_aa: CASSDPGQLNYGYTF
d_call: TRBD1
j_call: TRBJ1-2
v_call: TRBV5-5

cdr3_nt: TGCGCCAGCAGCCCAGGGACTGTCAATTCACCCCTCCACTTT
cdr3_aa: CASSPGTVNSPLHF
d_call: NA
j_call: TRBJ1-6
v_call: TRBV5-1

cdr3_nt: TGTGCCAGCAGCTTGGAATTCGGGGAGATGTGGCGGCTTGAGCAGTTCTTC
cdr3_aa: CASSLEFGEMWRLEQFF
d_call: NA
j_call: TRBJ2-1
v_call: TRBV5-6

cdr3_nt: TGTGCCAGCAGTGGCACAACAGGTTTTTCGGGCAATCAGCCCCAGCATTTT
cdr3_aa: CASSGTTGFSGNQPQHF
d_call: NA
j_call: TRBJ1-5
v_call: TRBV6-1

cdr3_nt: TGTGCCAGCAGCCAATCGGACAGTAGCTCCTACAATGAGCAGTTCTTC
cdr3_aa: CASSQSDSSSYNEQFF
d_call: NA
j_call: TRBJ2-1
v_call: TRBV4-2

cdr3_nt: TGTGCCAGCAGCGCAGTCCGGGGCACTGAAGCTTTCTTT
cdr3_aa: CASSAVRGTEAFF
d_call: NA
j_call: TRBJ1-1
v_call: TRBV7-2

cdr3_nt: TGCGCCAGCAGCCAAGCCGGGACAGGGCGAGGAAACACCATATATTTT
cdr3_aa: CASSQAGTGRGNTIYF
d_call: TRBD1
j_call: TRBJ1-3
v_call: TRBV4-1

cdr3_nt: TGCGCCAGCAGCTTGGACCCCGGGGGGGGCGACACTGAAGCTTTCTTT
cdr3_aa: CASSLDPGGGDTEAFF
d_call: NA
j_call: TRBJ1-1
v_call: TRBV5-1

cdr3_nt: TGTGCCAGCAGCCGAGGGAGAAGGCACGAGCAGTACTTC
cdr3_aa: CASSRGRRHEQYF
d_call: NA
j_call: TRBJ2-7
v_call: TRBV6-5

cdr3_nt: TGTGCCAGCAGCCAAGGACAGCTGTTTTTT
cdr3_aa: CASSQGQLFF
d_call: NA
j_call: TRBJ1-4
v_call: TRBV4-2

cdr3_nt: TGTGCCAGCAGTTCCCGACGGGACACCGGGGAGCTGTTTTTT
cdr3_aa: CASSSRRDTGELFF
d_call: NA
j_call: TRBJ2-2
v_call: TRBV25-1

cdr3_nt: TGTGCCAGCAGTCTCAGCGGGAGGGGTACAGATACGCAGTATTTT
cdr3_aa: CASSLSGRGTDTQYF
d_call: TRBD2
j_call: TRBJ2-3
v_call: TRBV6-5

cdr3_nt: TGTGCCAGCGGACAGACTCAAGCAGGGGGCTATGGCTACACCTTC
cdr3_aa: CASGQTQAGGYGYTF
d_call: TRBD1
j_call: TRBJ1-2
v_call: TRBV28

cdr3_nt: TGTGCCAGCAGCCAAGGGACTAGCGGCAACTCCTACAATGAGCAGTTCTTC
cdr3_aa: CASSQGTSGNSYNEQFF
d_call: TRBD2
j_call: TRBJ2-1
v_call: TRBV7-9

cdr3_nt: TGCGCCAGCAGCTTGTCTACAGGATCCTACGAGCAGTACTTC
cdr3_aa: CASSLSTGSYEQYF
d_call: NA
j_call: TRBJ2-7
v_call: TRBV5-1

cdr3_nt: TGTGCCAGCAGCACCGGGACAAACGCCTACGAGCAGTACTTC
cdr3_aa: CASSTGTNAYEQYF
d_call: NA
j_call: TRBJ2-7
v_call: TRBV5-4

cdr3_nt: TGTGCCAGTAGTATGACTGGAAGTTCCACCTCTGGGGCCAACGTCCTGACTTTC
cdr3_aa: CASSMTGSSTSGANVLTF
d_call: NA
j_call: TRBJ2-6
v_call: TRBV19

cdr3_nt: TGTGCCAGCAGCTTGGCGGGCAATGAGCAGTTCTTC
cdr3_aa: CASSLAGNEQFF
d_call: NA
j_call: TRBJ2-1
v_call: TRBV5-5

cdr3_nt: TGTGCCAGCAGAGACAGGGGTTTGAACACTGAAGCTTTCTTT
cdr3_aa: CASRDRGLNTEAFF
d_call: TRBD1
j_call: TRBJ1-1
v_call: TRBV6-1

cdr3_nt: TGTGCCAGCAGCCCGGGACTAGCGTCCTACAATGAGCAGTTCTTC
cdr3_aa: CASSPGLASYNEQFF
d_call: TRBD2
j_call: TRBJ2-1
v_call: TRBV5-4

cdr3_nt: TGCGCCATCTCAACGGGACAGGAGGGCTCTGGGGCCAACGTCCTGACTTTC
cdr3_aa: CAISTGQEGSGANVLTF
d_call: TRBD1
j_call: TRBJ2-6
v_call: TRBV10-1

cdr3_nt: TGTGCCAGCAGCGTAGGGGCCTACACCGGGGAGCTGTTTTTT
cdr3_aa: CASSVGAYTGELFF
d_call: NA
j_call: TRBJ2-2
v_call: TRBV9

cdr3_nt: TGCGCCAGCAGTGAGAAGCGGGAGGGCCACGAGCAGTACTTC
cdr3_aa: CASSEKREGHEQYF
d_call: TRBD2
j_call: TRBJ2-7
v_call: TRBV10-2

cdr3_nt: TGCGCCAGCAGCTTGGTTAGCGGAGACACCGGGGAGCTGTTTTTT
cdr3_aa: CASSLVSGDTGELFF
d_call: NA
j_call: TRBJ2-2
v_call: TRBV5-1

cdr3_nt: TGTGCCAGCAGTTACTACCGGGACAGTAACTACGAGCAGTACTTC
cdr3_aa: CASSYYRDSNYEQYF
d_call: TRBD1
j_call: TRBJ2-7
v_call: TRBV6-5

cdr3_nt: TGTGCCAGCAGTTTGGGGCCAGGGCAGGGCGAGCAGTACTTC
cdr3_aa: CASSLGPGQGEQYF
d_call: NA
j_call: TRBJ2-7
v_call: TRBV28

cdr3_nt: TGTGCCAGCAGCACCGGACAGGACCCCTATGGCTACACCTTC
cdr3_aa: CASSTGQDPYGYTF
d_call: TRBD1
j_call: TRBJ1-2
v_call: TRBV5-5

cdr3_nt: TGTGCCAGCTCACCCCCGGGACAGGGCCCTCGGGAGCAGTACTTC
cdr3_aa: CASSPPGQGPREQYF
d_call: TRBD1
j_call: TRBJ2-7
v_call: TRBV18

cdr3_nt: TGTGCCAGTAGTATCCGTCGACAAACATGGAACACTGAAGCTTTCTTT
cdr3_aa: CASSIRRQTWNTEAFF
d_call: NA
j_call: TRBJ1-1
v_call: TRBV19